The table lists the clone carrying this T cell receptor beta chain with a count of one. Its antigen is currently unknown. The data were produced by immunoSEQ multiplex PCR, yet TCRdb's version contains in-frame clones alone and is incomplete. This table holds around 47,000 clones, just under 80% found once. This CDR3 spans 14 amino acids. V was trimmed by 5 bases and J by 8 bases, leaving 17 bases between them. Looked up from germline, CDR1 is MNHEY and CDR2 is SMNVEV (reference sequence). This record belongs to a study of T cell responses to AZD1222 COVID-19 vaccine. Whole-study results and caveats: Spike-specific TCR breadth and depth grew following two AZD1222 doses. Dominant at 160-218 and 743-854, vaccine-associated CD4 TCRs also spanned spike. Only a handful of AZD1222 recipients tested seropositive at baseline.

The input for sequencing was peripheral blood, taken 28 days after the second dose of the MenACWY control vaccine. The sequence came from an adult who received the MenACWY meningococcal vaccine as a control. This chain joins TRBV27 and TRBJ2-3; no firm D call. The CDR3 nucleotides are TGTGCCAGCAGTCTTCTATCCGAAGGGCCTACGCAGTATTTT. Translated, it gives CASSLLSEGPTQYF.